This T cell receptor beta chain was identified during a study of human T cells and chemical hapten exposure. The overall study: Patients additionally received therapeutic doses of diphenylcyclopropenone on the scalp once a week, and this continued throughout the approximately 23-week study.

In its sample, this clonotype was seen a few times. Using its own MiXCR run on the RACE reads, TCRdb lists one record per CDR3 protein. Here the sample spans fewer than 200,000 distinct CDR3 sequences, 25% to 30% being singletons. Time point indicated: patch test 3, about 24 weeks after DPC sensitization. Sample treatment: therapeutic diphenylcyclopropenone sensitization with weekly scalp DPC. This CDR3 is 16 amino acids long. The chain employs TRBV21-1 and TRBJ2-3; no DNA check was done on the table's D call, TRBD1. TRBV21-1 is shown as a pseudogene. Sequences were derived from whole blood, sampled in connection with sensitization to the hapten diphenylcyclopropenone (DPC). The receptor was derived from a woman aged 18 to 35 with alopecia areata. Some clones in this sample may be carry-over from other donors' samples. The CDR3 protein is CASSPVQGPLTDTQYF. Here the CDR3 DNA reads TGTGCCAGCAGCCCTGTCCAGGGACCCCTCACAGATACGCAGTATTTT.